The rows below give T cell receptor beta chains drawn from one sample of a study of PD-1 blockade in classical Hodgkin lymphoma. Method: immunoSEQ multiplex PCR; TCRdb's copy keeps in-frame clones and lacks some. This sample yields roughly 140,000 clones, of which 78% are seen a single time; approximately 9.6% belongs to the top ten. The specimen was peripheral blood mononuclear cells (PBMCs), collected before the second cycle of nivolumab. The origin of the receptors is a human donor with classical Hodgkin lymphoma. The CDR3 runs from the conserved cysteine through the conserved F or W. A D gene is named only where the DNA matches it firmly. The listing skips clone size in some rows; elsewhere it reads once, few, many or a size class.

abundance,j_gene,d_gene,v_gene,CDR3aa,CDR3nt
NA,TRBJ2-2,NA,TRBV7-9,CASSAGTQNTGELFF,TGTGCCAGCAGCGCCGGGACACAGAACACCGGGGAGCTGTTTTTT
NA,TRBJ2-5,NA,TRBV28,CASTSIQAQYF,TGTGCCAGCACCTCCATCCAGGCCCAGTACTTC
NA,TRBJ2-3,NA,TRBV6-6,CASKWGGGTDTQYF,TGTGCCAGCAAATGGGGCGGGGGCACAGATACGCAGTATTTT
NA,TRBJ2-7,NA,TRBV5-6,CASSLGSTGDEQYF,TGTGCCAGCAGCTTAGGGTCTACGGGGGACGAGCAGTACTTC
NA,TRBJ2-3,TRBD2,TRBV5-1,CASSSRDSRTSGHTDTQYF,TGCGCCAGCAGCTCAAGAGATAGTCGGACTAGCGGACACACAGATACGCAGTATTTT
many,TRBJ1-5,NA,TRBV7-9,CASSLAIGWWSNQPQHF,TGTGCCAGCAGCTTAGCCATAGGCTGGTGGAGCAATCAGCCCCAGCATTTT
NA,TRBJ1-4,NA,TRBV29-1,CSVYNQANEKLFF,TGCAGCGTTTATAACCAGGCTAATGAAAAACTGTTTTTT
few,TRBJ1-2,NA,TRBV6-4,CASSDTSGRGYTF,TGTGCCAGCAGTGACACCTCGGGCAGGGGCTACACCTTC
many,TRBJ2-5,NA,TRBV5-1,CASSLVPEETQYF,TGCGCCAGCAGCTTGGTTCCGGAGGAGACCCAGTACTTC
NA,TRBJ1-6,NA,TRBV5-4,CASSLEGRSSYNSPLHF,TGTGCCAGCAGCTTGGAGGGAAGGAGCTCCTATAATTCACCCCTCCACTTT
NA,TRBJ2-7,NA,TRBV7-9,CASSFWLADDEQYF,TGTGCCAGCAGCTTTTGGCTAGCTGATGACGAGCAGTACTTC
NA,TRBJ2-7,NA,TRBV9,CASSVFPLTGPYEQYF,TGTGCCAGCAGCGTCTTCCCCCTGACGGGACCCTACGAGCAGTACTTC
NA,TRBJ1-1,TRBD1,TRBV29-1,CAATGGDTEAFF,TGCGCGGCGACAGGGGGCGACACTGAAGCTTTCTTT
few,TRBJ2-1,TRBD2,TRBV30,CAWSGLAGGEQFF,TGTGCCTGGAGTGGACTAGCGGGAGGTGAGCAGTTCTTC
NA,TRBJ1-2,NA,TRBV7-2,CASSRGTGNNYGYTF,TGTGCCAGCAGCCGAGGGACGGGGAATAACTATGGCTACACCTTC
NA,TRBJ1-1,TRBD1,TRBV7-6,CASSFGQGTEAFF,TGTGCCAGCAGCTTTGGACAGGGAACTGAAGCTTTCTTT
NA,TRBJ2-4,NA,TRBV6-5,CASSYVPGSAKNIQYF,TGTGCCAGCAGTTACGTCCCGGGCTCGGCCAAAAACATTCAGTACTTC
NA,TRBJ2-7,TRBD1,TRBV27,CASMTGSRRSGSYEQYF,TGTGCCAGCATGACAGGGTCAAGGCGGTCCGGCTCCTACGAGCAGTACTTC
NA,TRBJ1-2,NA,TRBV20-1,CSASGPGGYTF,TGCAGTGCTAGTGGACCAGGGGGCTACACCTTC
NA,TRBJ2-3,NA,TRBV7-3,CASSSGGALAATDTQYF,TGTGCCAGCAGCTCAGGGGGTGCACTAGCGGCTACAGATACGCAGTATTTT
NA,TRBJ2-7,NA,TRBV11-2,CASSLGQGRSYEQYF,TGTGCCAGCAGCTTAGGGCAGGGCAGATCCTACGAGCAGTACTTC
NA,TRBJ1-5,NA,TRBV27,CASSQPVDGNYLYSNQPQHF,TGTGCCAGCTCCCAACCCGTGGACGGCAACTATCTATATAGCAATCAGCCCCAGCATTTT
NA,TRBJ2-7,TRBD2,TRBV9,CASSVGLAGAVREQYF,TGTGCCAGCAGCGTAGGCCTAGCGGGAGCGGTGCGAGAGCAGTACTTC
NA,TRBJ2-2,TRBD2,TRBV7-2,CASSHGLARGKAGELFF,TGTGCCAGCAGCCACGGACTAGCCCGAGGAAAGGCCGGGGAGCTGTTTTTT
once,TRBJ2-5,NA,TRBV4-1,CASSQDGRRGETQYF,TGCGCCAGCAGCCAAGACGGGAGAAGGGGCGAGACCCAGTACTTC
few,TRBJ1-3,NA,TRBV7-9,CASSLGEGDSGNTIYF,TGTGCCAGCAGCCTAGGAGAAGGGGATTCTGGAAACACCATATATTTT
NA,TRBJ2-3,NA,TRBV5-6,CASSLMRALSTDTQYF,TGTGCCAGCAGCTTAATGAGGGCCCTTAGCACAGATACGCAGTATTTT
NA,TRBJ2-7,TRBD2,TRBV30,CAWSLPPRLAATYEQYF,TGTGCCTGGAGCCTTCCTCCCCGACTAGCTGCCACCTACGAGCAGTACTTC
NA,TRBJ2-4,NA,TRBV27,CASSLSRGSDIQYF,TGTGCCAGCAGTTTATCCCGGGGCAGTGACATTCAGTACTTC
NA,TRBJ2-7,NA,TRBV11-2,CASSLDLHGNEQYF,TGTGCCAGCAGCTTAGATTTGCACGGGAACGAGCAGTACTTC
NA,TRBJ1-5,NA,TRBV11-2,CASSLDGNSNQPQHF,TGTGCCAGCAGCTTAGATGGAAATAGCAATCAGCCCCAGCATTTT
once,TRBJ1-3,NA,TRBV13,CASSRWGGLPSGNTIYF,TGTGCCAGCAGCCGTTGGGGAGGACTTCCCTCTGGAAACACCATATATTTT
NA,TRBJ1-2,NA,TRBV28,CASSLVTGARGYTF,TGTGCCAGCAGTTTGGTGACAGGAGCCCGAGGCTACACCTTC
NA,TRBJ2-7,NA,TRBV19,CASREGPGHEQYF,TGTGCCAGTAGGGAGGGCCCGGGACACGAGCAGTACTTC
once,TRBJ1-1,NA,TRBV5-1,CASSQQGGSTEAFF,TGCGCCAGCAGCCAACAGGGAGGGAGCACTGAAGCTTTCTTT
NA,TRBJ1-4,NA,TRBV5-1,CASSRIGTAGTSTNEKLFF,TGCGCCAGCAGCCGAATCGGGACCGCCGGAACCTCAACTAATGAAAAACTGTTTTTT
NA,TRBJ2-1,NA,TRBV7-3,CASSSGGTFYNEQFF,TGTGCCAGCAGCTCAGGCGGGACTTTCTACAATGAGCAGTTCTTC
NA,TRBJ2-5,NA,TRBV7-9,CASSLGSGADLRETQYF,TGTGCCAGCAGCTTGGGGTCTGGGGCGGACCTCCGAGAGACCCAGTACTTC
NA,TRBJ2-5,TRBD1,TRBV18,CASSPIRDRGRWETQYF,TGTGCCAGCTCACCAATCCGGGACAGGGGTCGGTGGGAGACCCAGTACTTC
NA,TRBJ2-5,TRBD2,TRBV2,CASSGLAGGSETQYF,TGTGCCAGCAGTGGACTAGCGGGGGGAAGCGAGACCCAGTACTTC
NA,TRBJ2-7,NA,TRBV6-5,CASSYRDTGPSEQYF,TGTGCCAGCAGTTACCGGGACACCGGACCGAGCGAGCAGTACTTC
many,TRBJ2-5,TRBD2,TRBV4-1,CASSQESLAGGRSQYF,TGCGCCAGCAGCCAAGAGTCACTAGCGGGGGGGAGGTCCCAGTACTTC
NA,TRBJ1-1,TRBD1,TRBV2,CASSLTGLNTEAFF,TGTGCCAGCAGCCTGACAGGGTTGAACACTGAAGCTTTCTTT
NA,TRBJ2-3,NA,TRBV11-2,CASSLDRSITDTQYF,TGTGCCAGCAGCTTAGATCGGAGCATCACAGATACGCAGTATTTT
NA,TRBJ2-3,TRBD1,TRBV5-4,CASSWGQGGTDTQYF,TGTGCCAGCAGCTGGGGACAGGGGGGCACAGATACGCAGTATTTT
NA,TRBJ2-1,TRBD2,TRBV11-2,CASSHYSGRALNEQFF,TGTGCCAGCAGCCATTATAGCGGGAGGGCGTTGAATGAGCAGTTCTTC
NA,TRBJ1-2,NA,TRBV7-9,CASSPQGSPGGYTF,TGTGCCAGCAGCCCCCAGGGCTCACCGGGGGGCTACACCTTC
NA,TRBJ2-7,TRBD2,TRBV7-6,CVGGSSYEQYF,TGCGTGGGGGGGAGCTCCTACGAGCAGTACTTC
NA,TRBJ2-7,TRBD1,TRBV7-2,CASSLAGTGSYEQYF,TGTGCCAGCAGCTTAGCCGGGACAGGCTCCTACGAGCAGTACTTC
NA,TRBJ1-4,TRBD1,TRBV30,CAWSVERDRVGKLFF,TGTGCCTGGAGTGTAGAACGGGACAGGGTTGGAAAACTGTTTTTT